One and the same sample provided the 4 T cell receptor beta chains below, sequenced in a study of cytomegalovirus exposure and HLA in healthy donors. PCR primers comprised 60 Vbeta and 13 Jbeta primers. TCRdb keeps only in-frame clones here, not all; method: immunoSEQ multiplex PCR. Of about 100,000 clones in the sample, 60% to 80% were seen once. Sequencing was carried out using PBMCs. The receptors shown here come from a man aged 50 to 59 in good health and CMV-seropositive.

This clone was counted a few times. This chain connects TRBV29-1 to TRBJ2-7, with 7 bases fitting TRBD1. The junction had 8 bases not matched to a gene; V was cut back by 7 bases and J by 2 bases. The CDR3 totals 13 residues. Germline V gene sequence: CDR1 SQVTM, CDR2 ANQGSEA. The CDR3 reads CSATRDSTYEQYF. The CDR3 DNA reads TGCAGCGCTACCCGGGACAGCACCTACGAGCAGTACTTC.

This chain uses TRBV29-1 with TRBJ1-2; 7 bases match TRBD1. Germline V gene lookup returns CDR1 SQVTM and CDR2 ANQGSEA. V shed 5 bases, J shed 1 base, and the junction held 1 base outside the gene matches. The CDR3 consists of 12 residues. CDR3 DNA sequence: TGCAGCGTTCACAGGGGTAACTATGGCTACACCTTC. As protein: CSVHRGNYGYTF.

CDR3 amino acids: CASSPAAGQGFFGYTF. As DNA, the CDR3 is TGTGCCAGCTCACCGGCTGCGGGACAGGGTTTTTTTGGCTACACCTTC. This chain connects TRBV18 to TRBJ1-2; 9 nucleotides agree with TRBD1. Trimming removed 3 bases from V and 7 bases from J; junction bases left unmatched: 12. Germline V gene lookup returns CDR1 KGHSH and CDR2 LQKENI. The length of the CDR3 is 16 residues.

The rearrangement uses TRBV7-9 and TRBJ2-5; 14 positions agree with TRBD2. Germline V lookup: CDR1 SEHNR, CDR2 FQNEAQ (reference sequence). Trimming took 1 base from V and 3 from J; bases not matched to a gene: 1. This CDR3 contains 16 residues. CDR3 protein: CASSLVGLAGEETQYF. The CDR3 DNA reads as TGTGCCAGCAGCTTAGTGGGACTAGCGGGGGAAGAGACCCAGTACTTC.